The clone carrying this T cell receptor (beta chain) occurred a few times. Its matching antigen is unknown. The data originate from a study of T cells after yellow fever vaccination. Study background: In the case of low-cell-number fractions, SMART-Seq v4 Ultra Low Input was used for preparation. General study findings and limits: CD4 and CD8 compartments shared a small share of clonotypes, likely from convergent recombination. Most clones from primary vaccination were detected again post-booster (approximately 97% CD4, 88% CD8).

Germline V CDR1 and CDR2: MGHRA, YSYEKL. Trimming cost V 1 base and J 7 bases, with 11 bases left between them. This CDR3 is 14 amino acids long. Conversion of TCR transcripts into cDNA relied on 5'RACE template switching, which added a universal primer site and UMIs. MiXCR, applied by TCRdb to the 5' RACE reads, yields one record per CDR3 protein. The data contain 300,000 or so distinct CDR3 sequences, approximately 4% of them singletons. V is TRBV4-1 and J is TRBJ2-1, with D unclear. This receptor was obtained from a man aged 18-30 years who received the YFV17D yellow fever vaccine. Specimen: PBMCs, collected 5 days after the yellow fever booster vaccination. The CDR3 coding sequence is TGCGCCAGCAGCCAAGGGGGATCGAGGAATGAGCAGTTCTTC. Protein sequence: CASSQGGSRNEQFF.